The 10 T cell receptor beta chains below come from one sample, sequenced in a study of T cell responses to AZD1222 COVID-19 vaccine. The protocol was immunoSEQ multiplex PCR, while the TCRdb copy is restricted to in-frame clones and leaves out a portion. The sample has 100,000 to 150,000 clones; around 86% are singletons. The source was peripheral blood, collected on day 0 of AZD1222 vaccination. These receptors were obtained from an adult in good health.

The chain is built from TRBV7-8 and TRBJ1-1; TRBD1 matches 8 bases. The CDR3 is made up of 15 amino acids. CDR1 and CDR2 (germline): SGHVS, FQNEAQ. V dropped 1 base and J dropped 4; count of bases not matched to a gene: 5. In DNA form, the CDR3 reads TGTGCCAGCAGCTTAGACAGGGGGAGGACCACTGAAGCTTTCTTT. Translated: CASSLDRGRTTEAFF.

This sequence joins TRBV6-5 and TRBJ2-1; tentatively, D is TRBD2 (6 bases). Germline values: CDR1 MNHEY, CDR2 SVGAGI. CDR3 length: 14 amino acids. V lost 4 bases to trimming and J lost 9 bases, with 16 bases between them. The CDR3 bases are TGTGCCAGCAGTTCGGATGGGGGGAACGGTGAGCAGTTCTTC. This codes for CASSSDGGNGEQFF.

This clone was found a few times. The chain recombines TRBV7-9 with TRBJ1-2; D remains ambiguous. There are 16 residues in the CDR3. Germline CDR1 and CDR2: SEHNR and FQNEAQ (reference sequence). V lost 5 bases to trimming and J lost 1 base, with 17 bases between them. The CDR3 nucleotides read TGTGCCAGCAGCAAGCGAATTTCGGAGAGTAACTATGGCTACACCTTC. This translates into CASSKRISESNYGYTF.

This clone appeared a single time. This sequence joins TRBV4-2 and TRBJ2-7, with 8 bases that match TRBD1. J gave up 3 bases and V 0 bases, and 7 bases lay outside the gene matches. Germline CDR1 and CDR2: LGHNA and YNFKEQ. The CDR3 runs 16 residues. CDR3 coding DNA: TGTGCCAGCAGCCAAGATTCTAGGACAGGGAGCTACGAGCAGTACTTC. As protein: CASSQDSRTGSYEQYF.

This chain connects TRBV5-4 to TRBJ1-2; possibly TRBD1 for D (6 bases). This CDR3 has 15 amino acids. V gave up 4 bases and J gave up 0 bases, with 13 bases separating them. In germline, CDR1 is SGHNT, CDR2 YYREEE (reference sequence). The CDR3 spells CASSPSGASNYGYTF. In DNA form, the CDR3 reads TGTGCCAGCAGCCCCTCAGGGGCCTCTAACTATGGCTACACCTTC. Filled out from reference TRBV5-4 and TRBJ1-2, the complete variable domain reads ETGVTQSPTHLIKTRGQQVTLRCSSQSGHNTVSWYQQALGQGPQFIFQYYREEENGRGNFPPRFSGLQFPNYSSELNVNALELDDSALYLCASSPSGASNYGYTFGSGTRLTVV.

The chain is built from TRBV15 and TRBJ1-6; D is unclear. With 1 base removed from V and 11 bases from J, the gap between germline ends came to 6 bases. CDR3 length: 12 residues. From germline, CDR1 is LNHNV and CDR2 YYDKDF (reference sequence). The CDR3 spells CATSRGPTPLHF. In nucleotides, the CDR3 is TGTGCCACCAGCAGAGGGCCCACACCCCTCCACTTT.

The rearrangement uses TRBV3-1 (or the pseudogene TRBV3-2) and TRBJ1-4; D possibly corresponds to TRBD1 (5 bases). Trimming removed 3 bases at V and 12 bases at J, with 11 bases between. Germline CDR1 reads LGHDT; CDR2 reads YNNKEL (reference sequence). The CDR3 has 12 residues. CDR3 residues: CASSHFGGELFF. The CDR3 DNA reads TGTGCCAGCAGCCATTTTGGGGGAGAACTGTTTTTT.

The rearrangement joins TRBV20-1 to TRBJ1-2, with 8 bases that match TRBD1. Unmatched junction bases numbered 2, after V lost 6 bases and J lost 5 bases. Germline V lookup: CDR1 DFQATT, CDR2 SNEGSKA (reference sequence). The length of the CDR3 is 11 residues. The CDR3 DNA reads as TGCAGTGCCAGGACAGGGTATGGCTACACCTTC. Its translation: CSARTGYGYTF.

The genes are TRBV2 and TRBJ2-1; D unclear. Germline V CDR1 and CDR2: SNHLY, FYNNEI. Trimming took 9 bases from V and 4 from J, leaving 16 bases between them. The CDR3 has 14 amino acids. For the CDR3, the DNA is TGTGCCAGGGGCGGCCCCATTCGGTACAATGAGCAGTTCTTC. Amino acids: CARGGPIRYNEQFF.

This chain connects TRBV5-1 to TRBJ2-5; possible D gene TRBD2, 6 bases. The CDR3 is 16 residues long. CDR1 is SGHRS, CDR2 YFSETQ, per germline. V shed 0 bases and J shed 5 bases, with 17 bases lying between them. The CDR3 nucleotides are TGCGCCAGCAGCTTGGTGGGGGGAACGGTGTTGGAGACCCAGTACTTC. The encoded protein is CASSLVGGTVLETQYF.